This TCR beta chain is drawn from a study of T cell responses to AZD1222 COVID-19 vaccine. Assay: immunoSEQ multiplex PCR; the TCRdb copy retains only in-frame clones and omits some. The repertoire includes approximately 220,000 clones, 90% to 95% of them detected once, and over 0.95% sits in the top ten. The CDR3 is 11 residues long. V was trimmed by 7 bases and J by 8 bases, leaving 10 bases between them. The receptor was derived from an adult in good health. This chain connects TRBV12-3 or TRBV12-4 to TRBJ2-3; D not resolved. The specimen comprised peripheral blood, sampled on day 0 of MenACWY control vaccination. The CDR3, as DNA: TGTGCCAGCACTATTTGGATTACGCAGTATTTT. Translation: CASTIWITQYF.